Presented here are 8 T cell receptor beta chains from one specimen sequenced in a study of early stage breast cancer tumors. The protocol was immunoSEQ multiplex PCR, while the TCRdb copy is restricted to in-frame clones and leaves out a portion. The sample contains some 11,000 clones, over 60% of which appear only once. Sequencing input: breast tumor tissue. Source of these receptors: a person aged 40 to 49 with breast cancer.

The gene calls are TRBV7-8 and TRBJ2-1, with 10 bases matching TRBD1. V shed 2 bases and J 6 bases; nucleotides not matched to a gene: 4. This CDR3 is built from 15 residues. CDR1 is SGHVS, CDR2 FQNEAQ, per germline. CDR3 region: CASSLRDRGRNEQFF. DNA for the CDR3: TGTGCCAGCAGCTTAAGGGACAGGGGCCGCAATGAGCAGTTCTTC. Full variable domain (remainder filled in from reference TRBV7-8 and TRBJ2-1): GAGVSQSPRYKVAKRGQDVALRCDPISGHVSLFWYQQALGQGPEFLTYFQNEAQLDKSGLPSDRFFAERPEGSVSTLKIQRTQQEDSAVYLCASSLRDRGRNEQFFGPGTRLTVL.

This clone rates as medium-sized. The CDR3 DNA reads TGTGCCAGCAGTGGAACTGGTTCAGTGTACTCTGGAAACACCATATATTTT. The encoded protein is CASSGTGSVYSGNTIYF. The chain combines TRBV7-9 with TRBJ1-3; D gene uncertain. V was cut by 6 bases and J by 0 bases, with 18 bases left in between. Germline CDR1 SEHNR, CDR2 FQNEAQ (reference sequence). The CDR3 is 17 amino acids.

The V gene is TRBV15, the J gene TRBJ2-7, with TRBD1 as a possible D gene (5 bases). The V end was cut by 1 base, the J end by 2 bases, with 9 bases between. The CDR3 is 14 amino acids. Germline assignment: CDR1 LNHNV and CDR2 YYDKDF (reference sequence). Written as DNA, the CDR3 is TGTGCCACCAGCAGAGTGGGGCCTACCTACGAGCAGTACTTC. Protein sequence: CATSRVGPTYEQYF.

This clone was seen only a few times. The chain couples TRBV7-2 to TRBJ2-7, with 12 positions matching TRBD2. J lost 5 bases, V lost 3 bases, and 2 bases had no gene match. CDR1 is SGHTA and CDR2 is FQGNSA in the germline V gene. The CDR3 runs to 14 residues. CDR3 sequence reads: CASSFLAGGHEQYF. CDR3 coding DNA: TGTGCCAGCAGCTTCCTAGCGGGAGGGCACGAGCAGTACTTC.

This chain links TRBV14 with TRBJ1-1; D not resolved. With 1 base removed from V and 10 bases from J, the gap between germline ends came to 13 bases. The CDR3 is 13 residues long. Germline assignment: CDR1 SGHDN and CDR2 FVKESK. CDR3 DNA sequence: TGTGCCAGCAGCCAAGTTCGGAGTAGCTCAGCTTTCTTT. This sequence encodes CASSQVRSSSAFF.

This clone was recorded a few times. This rearrangement joins TRBV5-1 to TRBJ1-2, with 9 positions matching TRBD1. With V trimmed by 0 bases and J by 5 bases, 8 bases remained unmatched. Germline-derived CDR1 and CDR2 are SGHRS and YFSETQ. This CDR3 contains 16 residues. The CDR3 here is CASSLGGTGKLYGYTF. The CDR3 DNA follows: TGCGCCAGCAGCTTGGGAGGGACAGGGAAGTTGTATGGCTACACCTTC.

CDR3 residues: CASSGGPADEQYF. In nucleotides, the CDR3 is TGCGCCAGCAGCGGGGGCCCAGCGGACGAGCAGTACTTC. The V gene is TRBV5-1, the J gene TRBJ2-7, with D perhaps TRBD1 (6 bases). V was shortened by 4 bases and J by 5 bases, with 13 bases between the two germline ends. CDR3 size: 13 residues. The germline V gene has CDR1 SGHRS and CDR2 YFSETQ.

This chain joins TRBV5-6 and TRBJ2-7; 8 positions match TRBD2. The CDR3 has 15 residues. Germline loops: CDR1 SGHDT, CDR2 YYEEEE. J gave up 3 bases and V 5 bases, and 10 bases lay outside the gene matches. For the CDR3, the DNA is TGTGCCAGCAGTCCGGGGGGGGGCCTGTTCTACGAGCAGTACTTC. Translated, it gives CASSPGGGLFYEQYF. The variable domain in full, completed from reference TRBV5-6 and TRBJ2-7, reads DAGVTQSPTHLIKTRGQQVTLRCSPKSGHDTVSWYQQALGQGPQFIFQYYEEEERQRGNFPDRFSGHQFPNYSSELNVNALLLGDSALYLCASSPGGGLFYEQYFGPGTRLTVT.